The clone carrying this T cell receptor (beta chain) was counted many times. Its antigen is still unknown. Germline-derived CDR1 and CDR2 are SGHDT and YYEEEE. The CDR3 runs to 14 residues. The ends were cut back, 6 bases at V and 4 bases at J, with 14 bases in the middle. One entry per CDR3 protein results from TCRdb running MiXCR on the RT-PCR reads. This table has about 830,000 distinct CDR3 sequences, approximately 18% appearing once. The data originate from a study of response to subunit inactivated influenza vaccine. Findings and limits, study-wide: It was the authors' suggestion that each seasonal influenza vaccination recruits few new T cells.

The sample here was PBMCs from blood, taken 4 to 6 days after vaccination. This receptor was identified in a man aged 45-65 years who received an inactivated influenza vaccine. The J gene is TRBJ2-1, the V gene TRBV5-6; D is uncertain. CDR3 in DNA: TGTGCCAGCACCAATTGGGCCTTTTACAATGAGCAGTTCTTC. Its translation: CASTNWAFYNEQFF.